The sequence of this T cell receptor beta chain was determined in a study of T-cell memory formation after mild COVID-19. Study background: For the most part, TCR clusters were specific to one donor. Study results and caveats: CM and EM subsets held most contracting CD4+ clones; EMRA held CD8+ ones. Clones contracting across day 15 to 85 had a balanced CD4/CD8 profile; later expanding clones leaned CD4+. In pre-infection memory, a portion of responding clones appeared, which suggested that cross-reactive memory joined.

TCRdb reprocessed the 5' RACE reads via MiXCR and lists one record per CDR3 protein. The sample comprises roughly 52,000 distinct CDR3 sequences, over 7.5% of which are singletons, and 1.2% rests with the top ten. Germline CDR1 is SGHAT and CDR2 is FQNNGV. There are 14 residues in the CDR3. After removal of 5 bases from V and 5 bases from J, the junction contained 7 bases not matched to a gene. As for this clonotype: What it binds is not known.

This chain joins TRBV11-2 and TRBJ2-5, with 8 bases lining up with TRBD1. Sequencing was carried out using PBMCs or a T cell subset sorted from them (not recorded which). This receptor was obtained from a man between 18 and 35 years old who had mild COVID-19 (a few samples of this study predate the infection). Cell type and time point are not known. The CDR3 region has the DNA TGTGCCAGCAGCACAGACAGGGGCGGGGAGACCCAGTACTTC. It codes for CASSTDRGGETQYF.